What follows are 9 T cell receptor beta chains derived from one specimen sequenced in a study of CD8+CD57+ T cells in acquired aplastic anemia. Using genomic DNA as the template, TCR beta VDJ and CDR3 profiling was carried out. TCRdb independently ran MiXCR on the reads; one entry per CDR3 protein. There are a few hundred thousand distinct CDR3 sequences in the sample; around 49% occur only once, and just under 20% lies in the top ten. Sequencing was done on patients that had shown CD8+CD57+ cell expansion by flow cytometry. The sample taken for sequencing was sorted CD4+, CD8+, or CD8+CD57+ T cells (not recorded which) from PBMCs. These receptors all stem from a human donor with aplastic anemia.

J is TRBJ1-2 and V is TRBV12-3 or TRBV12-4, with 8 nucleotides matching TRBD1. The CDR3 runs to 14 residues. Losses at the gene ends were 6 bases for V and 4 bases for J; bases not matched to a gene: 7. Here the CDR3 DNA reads TGTGCCAGCAGCCCGGACAGGGACCGCTATGGCTACACCTTC. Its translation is CASSPDRDRYGYTF.

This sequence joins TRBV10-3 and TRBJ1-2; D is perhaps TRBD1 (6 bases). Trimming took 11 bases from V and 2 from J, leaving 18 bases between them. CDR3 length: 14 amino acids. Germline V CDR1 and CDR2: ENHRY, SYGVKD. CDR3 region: CAPNGQGPNYGYTF. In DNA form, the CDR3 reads TGTGCCCCCAACGGCCAGGGGCCAAACTATGGCTACACCTTC.

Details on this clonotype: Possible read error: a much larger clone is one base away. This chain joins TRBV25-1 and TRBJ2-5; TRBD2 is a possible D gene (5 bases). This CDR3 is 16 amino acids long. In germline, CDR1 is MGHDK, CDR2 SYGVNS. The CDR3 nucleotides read TGTGCCAGCAGTGAACCCCCTGATGGGAGTGAAGAGGCCCAGTACTTC. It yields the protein CASSEPPDGSEEAQYF.

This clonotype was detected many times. CDR3 sequence (DNA): TGTGCCAGCAGCACCGGACTAGGTACCTACAATGAGCAGTTCTTC. It yields the protein CASSTGLGTYNEQFF. The rearrangement uses TRBV7-8 and TRBJ2-1; TRBD2 aligns across 7 bases. The CDR3 is 15 amino acids. With 5 bases clipped from V and 2 bases from J, the junction kept 6 bases outside the gene matches. The germline V gene encodes CDR1 SGHVS and CDR2 FQNEAQ.

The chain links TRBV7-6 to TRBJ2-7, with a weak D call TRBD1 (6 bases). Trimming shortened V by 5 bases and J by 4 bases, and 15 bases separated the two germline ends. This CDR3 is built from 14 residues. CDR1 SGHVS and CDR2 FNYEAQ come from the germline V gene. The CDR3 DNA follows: TGTGCCAGCAGCGAGACAGGCTCCCTTTACGAGCAGTACTTC. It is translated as CASSETGSLYEQYF.

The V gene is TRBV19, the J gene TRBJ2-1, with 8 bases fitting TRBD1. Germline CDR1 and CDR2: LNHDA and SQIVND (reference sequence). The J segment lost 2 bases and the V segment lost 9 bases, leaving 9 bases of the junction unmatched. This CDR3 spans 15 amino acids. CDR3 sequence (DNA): TGTGCCAGCAGCCCACAGGGGGGCACCTACAATGAGCAGTTCTTC. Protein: CASSPQGGTYNEQFF. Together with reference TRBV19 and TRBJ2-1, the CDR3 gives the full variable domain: DGGITQSPKYLFRKEGQNVTLSCEQNLNHDAMYWYRQDPGQGLRLIYYSQIVNDFQKGDIAEGYSVSREKKESFPLTVTSAQKNPTAFYLCASSPQGGTYNEQFFGPGTRLTVL.

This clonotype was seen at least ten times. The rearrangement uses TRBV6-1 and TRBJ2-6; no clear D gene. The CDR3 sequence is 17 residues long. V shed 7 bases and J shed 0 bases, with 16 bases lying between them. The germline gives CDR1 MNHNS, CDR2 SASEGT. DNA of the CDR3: TGTGCCAGCAACAATCTAGTGCACAGCTCTGGGGCCAACGTCCTGACTTTC. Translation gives CASNNLVHSSGANVLTF.

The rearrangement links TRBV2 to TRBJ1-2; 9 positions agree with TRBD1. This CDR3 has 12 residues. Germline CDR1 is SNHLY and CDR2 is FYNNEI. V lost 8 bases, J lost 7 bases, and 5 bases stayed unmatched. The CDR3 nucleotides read TGTGCCAGCCTGGACAGGGGTGTTGGCTACACCTTC. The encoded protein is CASLDRGVGYTF.

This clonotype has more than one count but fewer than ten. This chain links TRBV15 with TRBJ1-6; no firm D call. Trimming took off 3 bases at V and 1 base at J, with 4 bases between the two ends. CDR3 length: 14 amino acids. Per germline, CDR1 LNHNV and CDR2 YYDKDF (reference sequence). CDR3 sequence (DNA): TGTGCCACCAGCAGGGGATCCTATAATTCACCCCTCCACTTT. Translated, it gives CATSRGSYNSPLHF.